This TCR beta chain was obtained from a study of T cell changes during pregnancy in multiple sclerosis. In germline, CDR1 is SGHNT, CDR2 YENEEA. This CDR3 spans 18 amino acids. Between the trimmed V and J ends, which lost 5 bases and 0 bases, there was a span of 19 bases. The table lists this clone with a count of one. The data were produced by immunoSEQ multiplex PCR, yet TCRdb's version contains in-frame clones alone and is incomplete. The sample lists approximately 100,000 clones; approximately 91% were seen once. This receptor was taken from a female donor with multiple sclerosis, enrolled in a pregnancy study. The sequenced sample was peripheral blood, obtained after pregnancy. The chain employs TRBV11-3 and TRBJ2-2; possible D gene TRBD2, 5 bases. The CDR3 loop is CASSQEGWSQPNTGELFF. DNA for the CDR3: TGTGCCAGCAGCCAAGAGGGTTGGTCGCAGCCGAACACCGGGGAGCTGTTTTTT.